A selection of T cell receptor beta chains follows, all from one sample in a study of blood T cell repertoires in COVID-19. Sequencing was performed with immunoSEQ multiplex PCR; in TCRdb, only in-frame clones are kept and a portion is missing. Counted here are 25,000 to 30,000 clones, more than 80% occurring once; the ten biggest clones make up over 9%. The specimen was peripheral blood. These receptors all stem from a man aged 60 to 75 with acute or convalescent COVID-19. The CDR3 runs from the conserved cysteine through the conserved F or W. The D gene is left open where the match is weak. Size tells how often a clone was seen (once, few, many) or the class of an expanded clone, and some rows leave it out.

NA 13 TRBJ1-2 NA TRBV7-2 TGTGCCAGCGGGGATAGAGGGAACTATGGCTACACCTTC CASGDRGNYGYTF
NA 14 TRBJ2-2 NA TRBV19 TGTGCCAGTAAAGTAGCGATGAACACCGGGGAGCTGTTTTTT CASKVAMNTGELFF
NA 12 TRBJ2-2 NA TRBV11-3 TGTGCCAGCAGCTCCGGGATCGGGGAGCTGTTTTTT CASSSGIGELFF
NA 14 TRBJ2-7 TRBD1 TRBV10-2 TGCGCCAGCGCCGAGGGACAGGCCACCTACGAGCAGTACTTC CASAEGQATYEQYF
NA 18 TRBJ2-3 TRBD2 TRBV7-2 TGTGCCAGCAGCATCCGGGGACTAGCGGGAGGGGGCACAGATACGCAGTATTTT CASSIRGLAGGGTDTQYF
NA 15 TRBJ2-6 TRBD1 TRBV19 TGTGCCAGTAGACGTGACAGGGTTGGGGCCAACGTCCTGACTTTC CASRRDRVGANVLTF
NA 15 TRBJ2-3 NA TRBV12-2 TGTGCAAGTCGCACCCTAGCGGGGAGCACAGATACGCAGTATTTT CASRTLAGSTDTQYF
NA 13 TRBJ1-4 NA TRBV27 TGTGCCAGCAGACAGCCCCCTAATGAAAAACTGTTTTTT CASRQPPNEKLFF
NA 13 TRBJ2-7 NA TRBV21-1 TGTGCCAGCAGCAAGGGGCTCTTCTACGAGCAGTACTTC CASSKGLFYEQYF
NA 13 TRBJ2-7 NA TRBV7-2 TGTGCCAGCAGCTTAGCTATACTAGGAGAGCAGTACTTC CASSLAILGEQYF
NA 14 TRBJ1-2 NA TRBV28 TGTGCCAGCAGTTTATTCGCAGGGAACTATGGCTACACCTTC CASSLFAGNYGYTF
NA 14 TRBJ1-1 NA TRBV10-2 TGCGCCAGCAGTGAGTTTATTATTAACACTGAAGCTTTCTTT CASSEFIINTEAFF
NA 17 TRBJ2-5 TRBD1 TRBV9 TGTGCCAGCAGCGTCTCAACTTCAGGGGGCGGTCGGGAGACCCAGTACTTC CASSVSTSGGGRETQYF
NA 13 TRBJ2-7 NA TRBV6-1 TGTGCCAGCAGTGAAGGCACCTACTACGAGCAGTACTTC CASSEGTYYEQYF
NA 15 TRBJ2-7 NA TRBV7-2 TGTGCCAGCAGCTTAGCGCGGGGCCGAGCTCTCGAGCAGTACTTC CASSLARGRALEQYF
NA 12 TRBJ2-1 NA TRBV3-1/TRBV3-2 TGTGCCAGCAGCCCTACGGGGTTTGAGCAGTTCTTC CASSPTGFEQFF
NA 15 TRBJ2-7 TRBD1 TRBV27 TGTGCCAGCAGCACTCCGGGACAGGGAAAAATAGGGCAGTACTTC CASSTPGQGKIGQYF
once 15 TRBJ2-5 NA TRBV7-3 TGTGCCAGCAGCTTAACGACACTCAACCGGGAGACCCAGTACTTC CASSLTTLNRETQYF
NA 12 TRBJ2-5 NA TRBV7-8 TGTGCCAGCAGCACCCTTAGAGAGACCCAGTACTTC CASSTLRETQYF
once 16 TRBJ2-5 TRBD2 TRBV2 TGTGCCAGCAGTCTAGGGACTAGCGGATTACAAGAGACCCAGTACTTC CASSLGTSGLQETQYF
once 14 TRBJ1-2 TRBD1 TRBV5-6 TGTGCCAGCAGCTTCGGGACAGGACGAGATGGCTACACCTTC CASSFGTGRDGYTF
NA 17 TRBJ2-3 TRBD2 TRBV4-1 TGCGCCAGCAGCCACAAGGGCCTAGCGGACCGCACAGATACGCAGTATTTT CASSHKGLADRTDTQYF
NA 14 TRBJ1-6 NA TRBV2 TGTGCCAGCAGGGCGGACAGTGGCAATTCACCCCTCCACTTT CASRADSGNSPLHF
NA 13 TRBJ1-2 NA TRBV5-5 TGTGCCAGCAGCCCCGGACATGGTAATGGCTACACCTTC CASSPGHGNGYTF
few 16 TRBJ1-4 TRBD1 TRBV28 TGTGCCAGCAGTCCCCGGACAGGGAAAGGAAATGAAAAACTGTTTTTT CASSPRTGKGNEKLFF
NA 14 TRBJ2-5 NA TRBV19 TGTGCCAGTAGTTTCGCCCGGGACTGGGAGACCCAGTACTTC CASSFARDWETQYF
NA 17 TRBJ1-5 TRBD1 TRBV6-2/TRBV6-3 TGTGCCAGCAGTTACGGTCGGGACAGGGGTTCTCGGCAGCCCCAGCATTTT CASSYGRDRGSRQPQHF
NA 10 TRBJ1-3 NA TRBV12-3/TRBV12-4 TGTGCCAGCAGTCTTAACACCATATATTTT CASSLNTIYF
few 13 TRBJ2-7 NA TRBV27 TGTGCCAGCAGTCCAAACAGGGTCCACGAGCAGTACTTC CASSPNRVHEQYF
NA 13 TRBJ1-2 TRBD1 TRBV6-5 TGTGCCAGCAGGGACAGGGGCAACTATGGCTACACCTTC CASRDRGNYGYTF
NA 15 TRBJ2-3 NA TRBV6-5 TGTGCCAGCAGTACCCAGGGGCGTATCACAGATACGCAGTATTTT CASSTQGRITDTQYF
NA 14 TRBJ1-1 NA TRBV5-1 TGCGCCAGCAGCTTGAGGGAGATGAACACTGAAGCTTTCTTT CASSLREMNTEAFF
few 15 TRBJ1-5 NA TRBV19 TGTGCCAGTAGCCAGAGGTCAGGGTCCATTTCCCCCCAGCATTTT CASSQRSGSISPQHF
NA 13 TRBJ1-5 NA TRBV4-2 TGTGCCAGCAGCCAAGGGGAGGTTCAGCCCCAGCATTTT CASSQGEVQPQHF
NA 17 TRBJ2-1 TRBD1 TRBV6-1 TGTGCCAGCAGTGGAAGACCGGGACAGGGGTTATACAATGAGCAGTTCTTC CASSGRPGQGLYNEQFF
NA 15 TRBJ1-2 NA TRBV18 TGTGCCAGCTCACCGGCGCCAGGGGACGGTATGGGCTACACCTTC CASSPAPGDGMGYTF
NA 12 TRBJ2-7 TRBD1 TRBV19 TGTGCCAGTAGAGGGACAGTTTACGAGCAGTACTTC CASRGTVYEQYF
NA 16 TRBJ1-3 NA TRBV28 TGTGCCAGCAGTACCTCCGGGACACACCTACGAAACACCATATATTTT CASSTSGTHLRNTIYF
NA 14 TRBJ1-1 TRBD1 TRBV11-2 TGTGCCAGCAGGGACAGGGTCGTAATGGCTGAAGCTTTCTTT CASRDRVVMAEAFF